The rows below give T cell receptor beta chains drawn from one sample of a study of molecular identifiers for immune sequencing clone quantification. TCRdb re-analysed the PCR reads in MiXCR, keeping a single row per CDR3 protein. The sample lists about 10,000 distinct CDR3 sequences; about 20% were seen once. Sequencing was carried out using naive CD8+ T cells from blood, with Jurkat cell RNA spiked in. All receptors derive from a human donor in good health. Some libraries in this study had Jurkat cell RNA spiked in. The CDR3 runs from the conserved cysteine through the conserved F or W. A D gene is named only where the DNA matches it firmly. Part of the rows lack a size; the others show once, few, many or a class for expanded clones.

TRBJ2-7 medium-sized NA TRBV28 TGTGCCAGCAGCGTATCGGGGGTTACCGAGCAGTACTTC CASSVSGVTEQYF
TRBJ1-1 medium-sized NA TRBV4-1 TGCGCCAGCAGCCCAGAGGGACGGCCTAACACTGAAGCTTTCTTT CASSPEGRPNTEAFF
TRBJ2-7 medium-sized NA TRBV6-4 TGTGCCAGCAGTGTAGAACCGGGCAACGAGCAGTACTTC CASSVEPGNEQYF
TRBJ1-2 many NA TRBV5-1 TGCGCCAGCAGCTTGTGGGCAGGCGAAAACTATGGCTACACCTTC CASSLWAGENYGYTF
TRBJ1-5 many NA TRBV10-3 TGTGCCATCAGTGACGGAAATCAGCCCCAGCATTTT CAISDGNQPQHF
TRBJ2-5 NA NA TRBV25-1 TGTGCCTGCAGTGAGCTGGCGGGGCAAGAGACCCAGTACTTC CACSELAGQETQYF
TRBJ2-7 many NA TRBV4-1 TGCGCCAGCAGCCAAGGGCATGTCCGGGGCGAGCAGTACTTC CASSQGHVRGEQYF
TRBJ2-7 few TRBD2 TRBV19 TGTGCCAGTAGTATCTGGCTAACTAGCGGGTCCTCCTACGAGCAGTACTTC CASSIWLTSGSSYEQYF
TRBJ2-4 many TRBD2 TRBV7-6 TGTGCCAGCAGCTACAGAATAGCGGGAGATGGCAAAAACATTCAGTACTTC CASSYRIAGDGKNIQYF
TRBJ2-2 medium-sized NA TRBV7-9 TGTGCCAGCAGCGACAAGGACTCCACCGGGGAGCTGTTTTTT CASSDKDSTGELFF
TRBJ1-6 medium-sized NA TRBV9 TGTGCCAGCAGCGTAGGCGATTCACCCCTCCACTTT CASSVGDSPLHF
TRBJ1-1 medium-sized NA TRBV13 TGTGCCAGCAGATCGAGAGGGGGAGTGAACACTGAAGCTTTCTTT CASRSRGGVNTEAFF
TRBJ2-3 medium-sized NA TRBV28 TGTGCCAGCAGATCGGGGAGCGGAGATACGCAGTATTTT CASRSGSGDTQYF
TRBJ2-5 medium-sized TRBD1 TRBV7-9 TGTGCCAGCAGCCTAGGGACAGGCCAAGAGACCCAGTACTTC CASSLGTGQETQYF
TRBJ1-5 few TRBD1 TRBV10-3 TGTGCCATCAGTGAGTTTGACAGGGGGTCCCCGAATCAGCCCCAGCATTTT CAISEFDRGSPNQPQHF
TRBJ2-1 medium-sized NA TRBV7-2 TGTGCCAGCAGCTTAGCAGTGTCTGTCAATGAGCAGTTCTTC CASSLAVSVNEQFF
TRBJ2-7 many TRBD2 TRBV20-1 TGCAGTGCTACTGCGGACCGGGACTACTCCTACGAGCAGTACTTC CSATADRDYSYEQYF
TRBJ2-7 medium-sized TRBD2 TRBV20-1 TGCAGTGCCCCATCTTTCCTAGCGGTTCCCTACGAGCAGTACTTC CSAPSFLAVPYEQYF
TRBJ2-1 medium-sized NA TRBV20-1 TGCAGTGCTAGAGATCTCACGGGAGACGATTTCAATGAGCAGTTCTTC CSARDLTGDDFNEQFF
TRBJ2-7 many TRBD1 TRBV18 TGTGCCAGCTCACCACCGATAGGGGGCATTGAGCAGTACTTC CASSPPIGGIEQYF
TRBJ2-7 medium-sized NA TRBV27 TGTGCCAGCAGTTTAAGGAGGGCCCACGAGCAGTACTTC CASSLRRAHEQYF
TRBJ2-7 medium-sized TRBD2 TRBV29-1 TGCAGCGTTGAAGGTGAGACTAGCGGGGGCTACGAGCAGTACTTC CSVEGETSGGYEQYF
TRBJ2-1 medium-sized NA TRBV4-2 TGTGCCAGCAGCTCCCTGGCCGGGGAGCAGTTCTTC CASSSLAGEQFF
TRBJ2-1 NA NA TRBV10-2 TGCGCCAGCAGGGCTAGCTCGCCCTACAATGAGCAGTTCTTC CASRASSPYNEQFF
TRBJ2-5 many NA TRBV6-5 TGTGCCAGCAGTTACGAGCCTGAGACAGGTCGAGGGGAAACCCAGTACTTC CASSYEPETGRGETQYF
TRBJ2-3 medium-sized NA TRBV29-1 TGCAGCGTTGAAGAGGTGGGCAGTTCGTTGAGCAGCGCCACAGATACGCAGTATTTT CSVEEVGSSLSSATDTQYF
TRBJ2-1 NA NA TRBV11-2 TGTGCCGGCAGCTTTGTGGCCAATGAGCAGTTCTTC CAGSFVANEQFF
TRBJ2-3 many NA TRBV12-3/TRBV12-4 TGTGCCAGCAGTTCCGGCACAGATACGCAGTATTTT CASSSGTDTQYF